The entry below gives a single TCR beta chain sequence along with its context. Per the authors' pipeline: Amplifying reference gene primers gave estimates of nucleated cell counts. TCRdb's copy holds only in-frame clones and misses some; the assay was immunoSEQ multiplex PCR. That table gives V, J and clone size, and the DNA gave D and trimming. The sample lists under 200,000 clones, 80% to 90% seen once, with around 3.6% in the top ten. Participant age was about 18 to 95 years, and participants resided in approximately 25 US areas. The data stem from a study of blood T cell repertoires in COVID-19. Study-level information: Acute and convalescent COVID-19 samples came from the United States, Italy and Spain. PBMCs, B-cell-depleted T cells, or T cells were the source of the cDNA or gDNA that made up the material.

CDR1 GTSNPN and CDR2 SVGIG come from the germline V gene (reference sequence). With 3 bases removed from V and 2 bases from J, the gap between germline ends came to 13 bases. This CDR3 spans 14 amino acids. The material sequenced was PBMCs or T cells enriched from blood (not recorded which). The receptor comes from a woman in her fifties or sixties in a cohort exposed to, infected with or recovered from COVID-19 (not recorded which). The rearrangement links TRBV30 to TRBJ2-5; weak D call: TRBD1 (6 bases). Here the CDR3 DNA reads TGTGCCTGGAGGAAACTGGACAGACAAGAGACCCAGTACTTC. This encodes CAWRKLDRQETQYF.